This TCR beta chain appears in the sequencing data of a study of naive and memory T cell subsets. Four PCR rounds used nested alpha and beta constant region primers plus the SP2 primer. MiXCR, run by TCRdb on the UMI-ligation and nested PCR reads, gives a single entry per CDR3 protein. This sample has approximately 37,000 distinct CDR3 sequences; approximately 9.9% occur once, and the top ten carry 3% to 5%. Regarding treatment: skin biopsy from PPD injection site in Mantoux-positive individual. The library had UMIs added by 3' ligation of an oligonucleotide to TCR cDNA. This clonotype has a handful of counts. V lost 2 bases and J lost 2, with 9 bases in between. The CDR3 is made up of 14 amino acids. Germline loops: CDR1 MNHEY, CDR2 SMNVEV (reference sequence).

The receptor was derived from an adult in good health. Sequencing used skin, obtained from a tuberculin skin test site. The chain combines TRBV27 with TRBJ1-2; D might be TRBD1 (5 bases). In DNA, the CDR3 is TGTGCCAGCAGTTTACAGGGATCCAACTATGGCTACACCTTC. It specifies CASSLQGSNYGYTF.